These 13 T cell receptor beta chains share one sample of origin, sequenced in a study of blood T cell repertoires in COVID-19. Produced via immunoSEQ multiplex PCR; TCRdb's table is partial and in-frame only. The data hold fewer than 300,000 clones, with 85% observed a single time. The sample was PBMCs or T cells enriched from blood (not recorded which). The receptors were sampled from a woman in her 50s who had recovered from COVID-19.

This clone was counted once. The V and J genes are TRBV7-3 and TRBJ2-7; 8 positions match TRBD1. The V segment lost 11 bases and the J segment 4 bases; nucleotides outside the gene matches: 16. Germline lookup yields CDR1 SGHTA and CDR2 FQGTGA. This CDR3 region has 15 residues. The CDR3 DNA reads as TGTGCCCCCAGCTTACACAGGGGGTCATCGTACGAGCAGTACTTC. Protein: CAPSLHRGSSYEQYF. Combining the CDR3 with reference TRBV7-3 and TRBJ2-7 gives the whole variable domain GAGVSQTPSNKVTEKGKYVELRCDPISGHTALYWYRQSLGQGPEFLIYFQGTGAADDSGLPNDRFFAVRPEGSVSTLKIQRTERGDSAVYLCAPSLHRGSSYEQYFGPGTRLTVT.

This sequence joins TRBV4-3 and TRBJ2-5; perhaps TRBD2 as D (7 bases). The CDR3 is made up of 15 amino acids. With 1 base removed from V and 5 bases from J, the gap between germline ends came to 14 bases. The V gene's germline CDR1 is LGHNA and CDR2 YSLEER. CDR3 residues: CASSQARGAGETQYF. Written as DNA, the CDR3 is TGCGCCAGCAGCCAAGCACGGGGGGCTGGGGAGACCCAGTACTTC.

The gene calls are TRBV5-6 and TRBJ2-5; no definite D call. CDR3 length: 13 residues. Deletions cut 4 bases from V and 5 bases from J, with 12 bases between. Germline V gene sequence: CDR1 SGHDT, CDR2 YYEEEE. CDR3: CASSVENRETQYF. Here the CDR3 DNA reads TGTGCCAGCAGCGTGGAGAACCGGGAGACCCAGTACTTC.

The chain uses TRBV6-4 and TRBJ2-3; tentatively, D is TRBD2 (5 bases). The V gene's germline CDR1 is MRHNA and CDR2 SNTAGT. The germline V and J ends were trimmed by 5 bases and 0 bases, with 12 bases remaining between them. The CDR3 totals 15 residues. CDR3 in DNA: TGTGCCAGCAGTCAACGGGGTTTAAGCACAGATACGCAGTATTTT. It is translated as CASSQRGLSTDTQYF.

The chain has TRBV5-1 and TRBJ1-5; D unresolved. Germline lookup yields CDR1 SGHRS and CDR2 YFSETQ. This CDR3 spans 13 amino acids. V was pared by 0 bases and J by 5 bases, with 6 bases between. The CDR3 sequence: CASSLGQDQPQHF. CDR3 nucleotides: TGCGCCAGCAGCTTGGGGCAAGATCAGCCCCAGCATTTT.

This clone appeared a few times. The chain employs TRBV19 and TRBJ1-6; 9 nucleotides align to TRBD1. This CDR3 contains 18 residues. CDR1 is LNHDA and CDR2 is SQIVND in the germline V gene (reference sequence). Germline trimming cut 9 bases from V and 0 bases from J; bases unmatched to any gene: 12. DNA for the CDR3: TGTGCCAGCGCAATATGGACAGGGGTATCCTCCTATAATTCACCCCTCCACTTT. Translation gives CASAIWTGVSSYNSPLHF.

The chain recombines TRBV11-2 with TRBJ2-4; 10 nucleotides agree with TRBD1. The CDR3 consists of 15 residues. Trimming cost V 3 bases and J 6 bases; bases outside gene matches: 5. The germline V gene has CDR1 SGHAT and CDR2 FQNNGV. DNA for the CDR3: TGTGCCAGCAGCTTTTCTGGGACAGGGGCAAACATTCAGTACTTC. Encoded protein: CASSFSGTGANIQYF.

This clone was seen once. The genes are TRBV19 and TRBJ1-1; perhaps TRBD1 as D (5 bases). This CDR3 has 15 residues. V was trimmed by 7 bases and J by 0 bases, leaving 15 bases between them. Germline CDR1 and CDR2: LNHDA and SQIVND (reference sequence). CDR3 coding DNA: TGTGCCAGTACCCCTGCCGACAGTATGAACACTGAAGCTTTCTTT. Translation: CASTPADSMNTEAFF.

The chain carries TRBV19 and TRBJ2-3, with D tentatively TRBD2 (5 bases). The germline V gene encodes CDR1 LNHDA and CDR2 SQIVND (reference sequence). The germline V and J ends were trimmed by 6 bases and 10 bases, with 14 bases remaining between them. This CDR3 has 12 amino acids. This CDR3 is CASRQRGNSQYF. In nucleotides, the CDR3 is TGTGCCAGTAGGCAAAGAGGGAACTCGCAGTATTTT.

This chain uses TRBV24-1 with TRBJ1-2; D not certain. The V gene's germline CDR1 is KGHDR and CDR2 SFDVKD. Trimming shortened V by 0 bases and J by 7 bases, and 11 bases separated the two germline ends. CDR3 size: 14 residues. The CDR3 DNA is TGTGCCACCAGTGATTTGCACACCTCCAGTGGCTACACCTTC. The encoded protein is CATSDLHTSSGYTF.

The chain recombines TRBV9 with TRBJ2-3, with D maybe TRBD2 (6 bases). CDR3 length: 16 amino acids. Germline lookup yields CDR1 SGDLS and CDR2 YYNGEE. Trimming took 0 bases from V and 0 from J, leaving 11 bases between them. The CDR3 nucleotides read TGTGCCAGCAGCGTAGGGCGGGATCGTAGCACAGATACGCAGTATTTT. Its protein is CASSVGRDRSTDTQYF. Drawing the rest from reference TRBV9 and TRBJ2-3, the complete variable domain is DSGVTQTPKHLITATGQRVTLRCSPRSGDLSVYWYQQSLDQGLQFLIQYYNGEERAKGNILERFSAQQFPDLHSELNLSSLELGDSALYFCASSVGRDRSTDTQYFGPGTRLTVL.

The CDR3 loop is CASSVEGDITF. The CDR3 bases are TGTGCCAGCAGCGTAGAAGGGGACATTACCTTC. The gene calls are TRBV9 and TRBJ1-2; tentatively, D is TRBD1 (6 bases). CDR3 length equals 11 residues. Germline CDR1 is SGDLS and CDR2 is YYNGEE. Trimming cost V 0 bases and J 14 bases, with 11 bases left between them.

CDR3 region: CASSPAPGGTEAFF. CDR3 nucleotides: TGTGCCAGCAGTCCAGCCCCAGGGGGCACTGAAGCTTTCTTT. The gene calls are TRBV27 and TRBJ1-1; 7 nucleotides align to TRBD1. Trimming removed 5 bases from V and 4 bases from J; junction bases left unmatched: 7. Per germline, CDR1 MNHEY and CDR2 SMNVEV (reference sequence). The CDR3 is 14 residues long.